Presented here are 28 T cell receptor beta chains from one specimen sequenced in a study of shared clonotypes between healthy human individuals. Repertoires were generated with immunoSEQ multiplex PCR, while TCRdb's copy carries only in-frame clones and drops some. This table has roughly 550,000 clones, around 95% appearing once. As defined, naive CD8 cells were CD45RO-negative and positively selected for CCR7, with terminally differentiated effector memory CD45RA+ cells excluded. The specimen was naive CD8+ T cells sorted from blood. These receptor sequences come from a woman in her twenties or thirties in good health.

This CDR3 reads CAWSVLGHEQYF. CDR3 in DNA: TGTGCCTGGAGTGTTTTAGGGCACGAGCAGTACTTC. The rearrangement joins TRBV30 to TRBJ2-7; D is unresolved. Germline assignment: CDR1 GTSNPN and CDR2 SVGIG (reference sequence). The V and J ends lost 0 bases and 5 bases respectively, with 8 bases between them. CDR3 length: 12 residues.

The V and J genes are TRBV27 and TRBJ2-3; TRBD2 matches 8 bases. Trimming cost V 6 bases and J 7 bases; bases outside gene matches: 9. There are 14 residues in the CDR3. In germline, CDR1 is MNHEY, CDR2 SMNVEV (reference sequence). The CDR3 nucleotides read TGTGCCAGCAGCCAGGGACTAGTGACACATACGCAGTATTTT. Translation gives CASSQGLVTHTQYF.

The chain employs TRBV28 and TRBJ2-7; D might be TRBD2 (6 bases). Trimming pared 9 bases from V and 2 bases from J, leaving 17 bases between. The germline gives CDR1 MDHEN, CDR2 SYDVKM. The CDR3 runs 14 residues. CDR3 DNA sequence: TGTGCCAGTCTGCCCCATGGAGGGACCTACGAGCAGTACTTC. It yields the protein CASLPHGGTYEQYF.

V usage is TRBV28 and J usage is TRBJ2-3, with 7 bases lining up with TRBD2. From germline, CDR1 is MDHEN and CDR2 SYDVKM. The junction had 13 bases not matched to a gene; V was cut back by 8 bases and J by 2 bases. The CDR3 covers 16 residues. The CDR3 DNA reads as TGTGCCAGCGGGGGGGGACCTCATGAACCCACAGATACGCAGTATTTT. Encoded protein: CASGGGPHEPTDTQYF.

The chain couples TRBV4-2 to TRBJ1-4, with 8 bases lining up with TRBD1. In germline, CDR1 is LGHNA, CDR2 YNFKEQ. CDR3 length equals 18 residues. With V trimmed by 0 bases and J by 7 bases, 13 bases remained unmatched. In DNA, the CDR3 is TGTGCCAGCAGCCAAGAGGTGGGTCCGGGACAGGCGACTGAAAAACTGTTTTTT. Translated: CASSQEVGPGQATEKLFF.

This clone occurred once. The chain carries TRBV27 and TRBJ2-1, with TRBD2 matching over 7 bases. This CDR3 has 13 amino acids. Germline values: CDR1 MNHEY, CDR2 SMNVEV (reference sequence). J was trimmed by 15 bases and V by 0 bases; bases with no gene match: 8. CDR3 sequence: CASSLSPLAAWFF. CDR3 in DNA: TGTGCCAGCAGTTTATCGCCTCTAGCGGCGTGGTTCTTC.

The rearrangement uses TRBV7-9 and TRBJ1-5; no reliable D call. Trimming removed 3 bases from V and 4 bases from J, with 10 bases in between. Per germline, CDR1 SEHNR and CDR2 FQNEAQ (reference sequence). This CDR3 is built from 14 residues. The CDR3: CASSFEGANQPQHF. CDR3 DNA: TGTGCCAGCAGCTTCGAGGGAGCTAATCAGCCCCAGCATTTT.

The chain combines TRBV7-6 with TRBJ2-2; D remains unclear. CDR1 and CDR2 from the germline V gene are SGHVS and FNYEAQ. This CDR3 is 18 amino acids long. Between the trimmed V and J ends, which lost 1 base and 3 bases, there was a span of 18 bases. CDR3 nucleotides: TGTGCCAGCAGCTTAGGACCCCAGGTAATTGCGGACACCGGGGAGCTGTTTTTT. This codes for CASSLGPQVIADTGELFF.

V is TRBV27 and J is TRBJ2-1, with 7 bases that match TRBD2. Losses at the gene ends were 5 bases for V and 0 bases for J; bases not matched to a gene: 13. The CDR3 loop spans 18 amino acids. CDR1 and CDR2 (germline): MNHEY, SMNVEV (reference sequence). The CDR3 sequence is CASSRGASGKSSYNEQFF. In nucleotides, the CDR3 is TGTGCCAGCAGTAGAGGAGCTAGCGGAAAATCCTCCTACAATGAGCAGTTCTTC.

This chain links TRBV7-9 with TRBJ2-7; D ambiguous. The CDR3 loop spans 14 amino acids. Per the germline V gene, CDR1 is SEHNR and CDR2 is FQNEAQ (reference sequence). Between the trimmed V and J ends, which lost 2 bases and 0 bases, there was a span of 8 bases. CDR3 nucleotides: TGTGCCAGCAGCTTACCCCGGAGCTCCTACGAGCAGTACTTC. Translating gives CASSLPRSSYEQYF.

This CDR3 is CSVEGVGTSGSLWEQYF. DNA for the CDR3: TGCAGCGTTGAAGGGGTAGGGACTAGCGGGAGTTTGTGGGAGCAGTACTTC. The V gene is TRBV29-1, the J gene TRBJ2-5, with 14 bases lining up with TRBD2. There are 17 residues in the CDR3. V dropped 1 base and J dropped 11; count of bases not matched to a gene: 15. Germline-derived CDR1 and CDR2 are SQVTM and ANQGSEA.

The rearrangement joins TRBV19 to TRBJ1-1; 7 bases map to TRBD1. The CDR3 spans 13 residues. Germline V gene data show CDR1 as LNHDA and CDR2 as SQIVND (reference sequence). The trim removed 6 bases at V and 3 bases at J, leaving 4 bases unmatched. The CDR3 spells CASSDRDDTEAFF. The CDR3 DNA reads TGTGCCAGTAGCGACAGGGATGACACTGAAGCTTTCTTT.

J is TRBJ2-7 and V is TRBV6-5, with TRBD2 matching 12 bases. CDR3 size: 14 residues. Germline V gene data show CDR1 as MNHEY and CDR2 as SVGAGI. The V gene end was trimmed by 7 bases and the J gene end by 3 bases; junction bases not matched to a gene: 4. The CDR3, as DNA: TGTGCCAGCACCCCGACTAGCGGGAGCTACGAGCAGTACTTC. It codes for CASTPTSGSYEQYF.

The chain employs TRBV11-2 and TRBJ1-2; unclear D gene. The germline V gene has CDR1 SGHAT and CDR2 FQNNGV. V was shortened by 3 bases and J by 4 bases, with 12 bases between the two germline ends. The CDR3 covers 14 residues. The CDR3 loop reads CASSLNPDFYGYTF. CDR3 bases: TGTGCCAGCAGCTTGAATCCAGACTTCTATGGCTACACCTTC.

Only one count was recorded for this clone. The chain carries TRBV30 and TRBJ2-1; the match to TRBD1 covers 7 bases. The CDR3 length is 13 residues. V shed 5 bases and J 2 bases; nucleotides not matched to a gene: 3. From germline, CDR1 is GTSNPN and CDR2 SVGIG (reference sequence). This chain's CDR3 is CAWQGVTYNEQFF. The CDR3 nucleotides are TGTGCCTGGCAGGGGGTAACCTACAATGAGCAGTTCTTC.

The chain uses TRBV28 and TRBJ1-1, with D unresolved. Trimming shortened V by 3 bases and J by 1 base, and 9 bases separated the two germline ends. The CDR3 extends over 14 amino acids. Germline V lookup: CDR1 MDHEN, CDR2 SYDVKM. CDR3 coding DNA: TGTGCCAGCAGTTTTGTAATGACGAACACTGAAGCTTTCTTT. Residues: CASSFVMTNTEAFF.

This chain uses TRBV5-5 with TRBJ1-1, with a tentative D call TRBD1 (5 bases). The germline gives CDR1 SGHKS, CDR2 YYEKEE (reference sequence). Trimming left V 5 bases short and J 0 bases short, with 8 bases between. The CDR3 is 13 residues long. The CDR3 DNA follows: TGTGCCAGCAGGGGACCTATGAACACTGAAGCTTTCTTT. Translated: CASRGPMNTEAFF.

J is TRBJ1-5 and V is TRBV6-5; D remains unclear. V was cut by 1 base and J by 8 bases, with 12 bases left in between. Germline lookup yields CDR1 MNHEY and CDR2 SVGAGI. The CDR3 consists of 14 residues. The DNA of the CDR3 is TGTGCCAGCAGTTACTTCCCATTCGCCGAGCCCCAGCATTTT. The encoded protein is CASSYFPFAEPQHF.

The chain uses TRBV28 and TRBJ2-3; D is tentatively TRBD1 or TRBD2 (6 bases each). CDR3 length equals 17 residues. The V gene lost 3 bases and the J gene lost 4 bases, with 20 bases spanning the gap. Looked up from germline, CDR1 is MDHEN and CDR2 is SYDVKM. In DNA form, the CDR3 reads TGTGCCAGCAGTTTCCCGGACAGAGAATCGGGGGCAGATACGCAGTATTTT. Amino acid sequence: CASSFPDRESGADTQYF.

This chain joins TRBV4-1 and TRBJ2-1; 11 bases line up with TRBD1. The CDR3 spans 16 residues. Germline CDR1 is MGHRA and CDR2 is YSYEKL. V shed 3 bases and J 8 bases; nucleotides not matched to a gene: 9. CDR3 protein: CASSQEGQGDWHEQFF. The CDR3 DNA reads as TGCGCCAGCAGCCAGGAGGGACAGGGGGACTGGCATGAGCAGTTCTTC.

The chain joins TRBV11-1 to TRBJ2-2; possibly TRBD1 or TRBD2 for D (5 bases each). The CDR3 covers 15 residues. Between the trimmed V and J ends, which lost 2 bases and 3 bases, there was a span of 10 bases. The V gene's germline CDR1 is SGHAT and CDR2 FQDESV (reference sequence). This chain's CDR3 is CASSLRGEYTGELFF. Written as DNA, the CDR3 is TGTGCCAGCAGCTTAAGGGGAGAATACACCGGGGAGCTGTTTTTT.

This chain connects TRBV4-1 to TRBJ2-7, with 13 bases identical to TRBD2. The ends lost 2 bases at V and 4 bases at J; junction bases unmatched: 2. The V gene's germline CDR1 is MGHRA and CDR2 YSYEKL. The CDR3 is 15 residues long. Here the CDR3 reads CASSQRTSGRYEQYF. CDR3 coding DNA: TGCGCCAGCAGCCAAAGGACTAGCGGGAGATACGAGCAGTACTTC.

This rearrangement joins TRBV19 to TRBJ2-7, with 10 bases matching TRBD1. The J segment lost 1 base and the V segment lost 6 bases, leaving 6 bases of the junction unmatched. CDR1 and CDR2 from the germline V gene are LNHDA and SQIVND (reference sequence). The CDR3 totals 15 residues. In DNA, the CDR3 is TGTGCCAGTAGGATCCGGGACAGGGGATCCTACGAGCAGTACTTC. Amino acid sequence: CASRIRDRGSYEQYF.

The rearrangement joins TRBV7-9 to TRBJ2-7; 9 nucleotides line up with TRBD1. The CDR3 length is 15 residues. Germline lookup yields CDR1 SEHNR and CDR2 FQNEAQ (reference sequence). V lost 5 bases to trimming and J lost 6 bases; unmatched junction nucleotides: 11. The CDR3 is CASSQPGQGVLEQYF. CDR3 DNA sequence: TGTGCCAGCAGCCAACCGGGACAGGGAGTTCTCGAGCAGTACTTC. Full variable domain (rest looked up from reference TRBV7-9 and TRBJ2-7): DTGVSQNPRHKITKRGQNVTFRCDPISEHNRLYWYRQTLGQGPEFLTYFQNEAQLEKSRLLSDRFSAERPKGSFSTLEIQRTEQGDSAMYLCASSQPGQGVLEQYFGPGTRLTVT.

The V gene is TRBV4-1, the J gene TRBJ2-5, with D possibly called TRBD1 or TRBD2 (5 bases each). Judging by the DNA end, TRBJ2-7 fits better; the J call may be wrong. The CDR3 sequence is 14 residues long. Looked up from germline, CDR1 is MGHRA and CDR2 is YSYEKL. The CDR3 protein is CASSQGGSPYEQYF. As DNA, the CDR3 is TGCGCCAGCAGCCAAGGGGGGAGCCCCTACGAGCAGTACTTC.

The chain couples TRBV11-2 to TRBJ2-5; D remains unclear. V shed 5 bases and J shed 5 bases, with 15 bases lying between them. The germline CDR1 and CDR2 sequences are SGHAT and FQNNGV. The CDR3 runs 14 residues. In DNA, the CDR3 is TGTGCCAGCAGCGTCGCTGGCCTGCGGGAGACCCAGTACTTC. Translation gives CASSVAGLRETQYF.

About this clone itself: This same CDR3 is encoded by further DNA sequences in the sample. The CDR3 DNA follows: TGTGCCAGCAGCTTGGATAGGACCTACGAGCAGTACTTC. It encodes CASSLDRTYEQYF. The rearrangement links TRBV5-4 to TRBJ2-7; unclear D gene. This CDR3 has 13 amino acids. The germline gives CDR1 SGHNT, CDR2 YYREEE (reference sequence). V was cut by 0 bases and J by 2 bases, with 6 bases left in between.

The genes are TRBV7-9 and TRBJ2-3, with TRBD2 matching 11 bases. CDR1 SEHNR and CDR2 FQNEAQ come from the germline V gene (reference sequence). The CDR3 extends over 17 amino acids. V gave up 4 bases and J gave up 2 bases; unmatched junction bases: 8. CDR3 in amino acids: CASSSPPGLADTDTQYF. CDR3 sequence (DNA): TGTGCCAGCAGCTCCCCCCCGGGACTAGCGGACACAGATACGCAGTATTTT.